A single sample gave rise to the 14 T cell receptor beta chains below, sequenced in a study of tumor T cells in aggressive B-cell lymphoma. Generated by immunoSEQ multiplex PCR, the TCRdb table keeps only in-frame clones and is missing some. The table includes 9,500 to 10,000 clones, roughly 85% detected once. Sequencing used tumor tissue. The receptors were sampled from an adult with diffuse large B cell lymphoma.

Of note for this clone: The junction departs from germline at one end; a sequencing error may be responsible. The V and J genes are TRBV30 and TRBJ1-3, with D hard to call. There are 15 residues in the CDR3. Per the germline V gene, CDR1 is GTSNPN and CDR2 is SVGIG (reference sequence). CDR3 amino acids: CTWNPPRRRANTIYF. The CDR3, as DNA: TGTACCTGGAACCCCCCGAGGAGACGAGCGAACACCATATATTTT.

This chain joins TRBV7-9 and TRBJ1-1, with D possibly matching TRBD1 (5 bases). The CDR3 covers 13 residues. The germline V gene has CDR1 SEHNR and CDR2 FQNEAQ (reference sequence). The germline V and J ends were trimmed by 6 bases and 4 bases, with 12 bases remaining between them. CDR3 protein: CASRGTGGTEAFF. CDR3 DNA: TGTGCCAGCAGGGGGACCGGGGGCACTGAAGCTTTCTTT.

The chain couples TRBV11-3 to TRBJ2-3, with 8 bases matching TRBD2. Trimming removed 5 bases from V and 2 bases from J; junction bases left unmatched: 6. There are 15 residues in the CDR3. CDR1 and CDR2 (germline): SGHNT, YENEEA. The CDR3 DNA is TGTGCCAGCAGCGCGACTAGCGCCCTCACAGATACGCAGTATTTT. Its translation: CASSATSALTDTQYF.

The J gene is TRBJ1-3, the V gene TRBV6-5, with D unclear. V was clipped by 6 bases and J by 5 bases, with 17 bases between them. There are 15 residues in the CDR3. Germline CDR1 reads MNHEY; CDR2 reads SVGAGI. CDR3 coding DNA: TGTGCCAGCAGCCCGTTAGAGGGAAGAAGAAACACCATATATTTT. Its protein is CASSPLEGRRNTIYF.

This sequence joins TRBV6-5 and TRBJ2-3; no definite D call. CDR1 is MNHEY and CDR2 is SVGAGI in the germline V gene. This CDR3 comprises 16 residues. Trimming removed 1 base at V and 3 bases at J, with 14 bases between. DNA of the CDR3: TGTGCCAGCAGTTACTGGATGCCGGGTCGTACAGATACGCAGTATTTT. Amino acid sequence: CASSYWMPGRTDTQYF.

The CDR3 coding sequence is TGTGCCAGTAGGAGGGTGGCAGACTATCAGCCCCAGCATTTT. Translated: CASRRVADYQPQHF. The rearrangement uses TRBV19 and TRBJ1-5; D uncertain. Germline CDR1 reads LNHDA; CDR2 reads SQIVND (reference sequence). The CDR3 contains 14 residues. V was trimmed by 6 bases and J by 5 bases, leaving 14 bases between them.

Only one count was recorded for this clone. This CDR3 reads CASSPEIGQGARETQYF. CDR3 bases: TGCGCCAGCAGCCCCGAAATAGGACAGGGGGCCAGGGAGACCCAGTACTTC. The rearrangement links TRBV5-1 to TRBJ2-5; 11 bases agree with TRBD1. CDR3 length equals 17 residues. V lost 4 bases and J lost 5; bases outside the gene matches: 13. Germline assignment: CDR1 SGHRS and CDR2 YFSETQ. Based on the CDR3 plus reference TRBV5-1 and TRBJ2-5, the full variable domain is KAGVTQTPRYLIKTRGQQVTLSCSPISGHRSVSWYQQTPGQGLQFLFEYFSETQRNKGNFPGRFSGRQFSNSRSEMNVSTLELGDSALYLCASSPEIGQGARETQYFGPGTRLLVL.

The V and J genes are TRBV11-1 and TRBJ2-3; TRBD1 matches 7 bases. The CDR3 extends over 15 amino acids. Germline values: CDR1 SGHAT, CDR2 FQDESV (reference sequence). J was trimmed by 0 bases and V by 5 bases; bases with no gene match: 5. The CDR3 sequence is CASSPEGASTDTQYF. The CDR3 DNA reads as TGTGCCAGCAGCCCAGAGGGGGCTAGCACAGATACGCAGTATTTT.

The chain links TRBV2 to TRBJ2-3; possible D gene TRBD2, 7 bases. The CDR3 is 13 residues long. Germline assignment: CDR1 SNHLY and CDR2 FYNNEI. Trimming left V 0 bases short and J 10 bases short, with 11 bases between. CDR3 in amino acids: CASSEARGRAQYF. DNA of the CDR3: TGTGCCAGCAGTGAAGCTAGGGGGAGGGCGCAGTATTTT.

V and J are TRBV19 and TRBJ1-1; 9 nucleotides align to TRBD1. The germline V gene encodes CDR1 LNHDA and CDR2 SQIVND (reference sequence). The CDR3 runs to 16 residues. Germline trimming cut 2 bases from V and 6 bases from J; bases unmatched to any gene: 10. The chain's CDR3 is CASSISTGGLGAEAFF. Written as DNA, the CDR3 is TGTGCCAGTAGTATATCTACAGGGGGCCTAGGAGCTGAAGCTTTCTTT.

This clone has just a few counts. The gene calls are TRBV28 and TRBJ2-1; 7 nucleotides agree with TRBD2. The germline CDR1 and CDR2 sequences are MDHEN and SYDVKM. This CDR3 is 12 amino acids long. Trimming removed 6 bases from V and 10 bases from J; junction bases left unmatched: 6. CDR3 amino acids: CASSWGSGEQFF. For the CDR3, the DNA is TGTGCCAGCAGCTGGGGTAGCGGGGAGCAGTTCTTC.

This clone was counted only a few times. This chain uses TRBV5-4 with TRBJ1-6, with a possible D match to TRBD1 (6 bases). V gave up 4 bases and J gave up 9 bases, with 17 bases separating them. Germline CDR1 and CDR2: SGHNT and YYREEE (reference sequence). The CDR3 covers 15 residues. The CDR3 nucleotides read TGTGCCAGCAGCAGCAACAGGGCCTTGGGTTCACCCCTCCACTTT. The encoded protein is CASSSNRALGSPLHF. Looking up the rest from reference TRBV5-4 and TRBJ1-6 gives the full variable domain: ETGVTQSPTHLIKTRGQQVTLRCSSQSGHNTVSWYQQALGQGPQFIFQYYREEENGRGNFPPRFSGLQFPNYSSELNVNALELDDSALYLCASSSNRALGSPLHFGNGTRLTVT.

The rearrangement links TRBV28 to TRBJ2-7; 9 bases are a match to TRBD2. This CDR3 is built from 16 residues. After removal of 6 bases from V and 4 bases from J, the junction contained 13 bases not matched to a gene. From germline, CDR1 is MDHEN and CDR2 SYDVKM. Written as DNA, the CDR3 is TGTGCCAGCAGACTGGTCGCTAGCGGGAATCGTTACGAGCAGTACTTC. Translation: CASRLVASGNRYEQYF.

The chain recombines TRBV30 with TRBJ2-1; TRBD2 is a possible D gene (6 bases). Germline V CDR1 and CDR2: GTSNPN, SVGIG (reference sequence). The CDR3 extends over 11 amino acids. V was pared by 2 bases and J by 11 bases, with 10 bases between. As DNA, the CDR3 is TGTGCCTGGAGTTCTGGCGGGAAGCAGTTCTTC. This translates into CAWSSGGKQFF.